Sequencing of this TCR beta chain was carried out in a study of preoperative IRX-2 immunotherapy in early breast cancer. Treatment specified: preoperative locoregional IRX-2 cytokine immunotherapy. The method was immunoSEQ multiplex PCR; TCRdb's version includes in-frame clones alone and lacks a portion of them. The sample holds more than 20,000 clones; around 74% are singletons and the top ten take less than 7.5%. The germline CDR1 and CDR2 sequences are MDHEN and SYDVKM. The CDR3 runs 16 residues. V was trimmed by 4 bases and J by 0 bases, leaving 13 bases between them. This rearrangement joins TRBV28 to TRBJ1-3, with no clear D. The material was lymph node tissue, obtained after IRX-2 immunotherapy. The sequence came from a human donor with breast cancer. CDR3 sequence reads: CASSSSDSYSGNTIYF. The CDR3 nucleotides read TGTGCCAGCAGTTCGTCGGATTCTTACTCTGGAAACACCATATATTTT.